The entry below gives a single T cell receptor (beta chain) sequence along with its context. Its specificity is unknown. Likely a read error: the CDR3 ends without its conserved phenylalanine or tryptophan. The DNA is left out, because the CDR3 cannot be placed on it with certainty; the CDR3 is given as TCRdb lists it. This record comes from a study of identical twins. General observations from the study: A cross-sectional statistical analysis, not follow-up of the same donors, supported the conclusions.

From germline, CDR1 is SNHLY and CDR2 FYNNEI. With termini counted, the CDR3 has 8 amino acids. It was template switching that added a universal primer site, and there were unique molecular identifiers on the cDNA. One entry per CDR3 protein, called by TCRdb with MiXCR from the 5' RACE reads. Among about 890,000 distinct CDR3 sequences listed, about 12% were seen once. These data also formed part of another study, on yellow fever vaccine responses in identical twins.

The sequenced sample was PBMCs. The source of this sequence is a woman under 30 in good health. The rearrangement links TRBV2 to TRBJ2-1. CDR3 protein: CASRVRNG.